This T cell receptor beta chain was obtained from a study of T-cell memory formation after mild COVID-19. At the level of the study: Clusters were largely donor specific.

The authors produced TCR alpha and TCR beta cDNA libraries with sample barcodes and UMIs by 5'RACE using constant-segment primers. TCRdb recomputed calls from the 5' RACE reads with MiXCR, one row per CDR3 protein. The sample contains about 320,000 distinct CDR3 sequences, approximately 15% of which appear only once. The CDR3 length is 16 residues. Germline V lookup: CDR1 LNHNV, CDR2 YYDKDF (reference sequence). Trimming cost V 5 bases and J 0 bases; bases outside gene matches: 9. This chain uses TRBV15 with TRBJ2-5; 7 positions match TRBD2. The source material was PBMCs or a T cell subset sorted from them (not recorded which). The receptor was derived from a man between 18 and 29 years old who had mild COVID-19 (a few samples of this study predate the infection). Cell type and time point are not known. The CDR3 reads CATSVGGSAYQETQYF. CDR3 sequence (DNA): TGTGCCACCAGCGTCGGGGGGTCGGCCTACCAAGAGACCCAGTACTTC.